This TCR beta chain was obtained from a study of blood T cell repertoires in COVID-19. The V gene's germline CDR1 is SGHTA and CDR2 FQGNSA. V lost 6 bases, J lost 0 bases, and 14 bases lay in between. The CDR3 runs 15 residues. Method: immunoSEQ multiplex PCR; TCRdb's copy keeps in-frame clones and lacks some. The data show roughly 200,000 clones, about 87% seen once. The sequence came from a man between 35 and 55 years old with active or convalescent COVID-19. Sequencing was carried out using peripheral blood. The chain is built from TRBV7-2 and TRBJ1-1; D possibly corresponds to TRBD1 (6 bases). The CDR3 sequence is CASSLGGAVNTEAFF. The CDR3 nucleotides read TGTGCCAGCAGTTTGGGGGGGGCCGTGAACACTGAAGCTTTCTTT.